This T cell receptor (beta chain) originates from a study of blood T cell repertoires in COVID-19. For the study at large: PBMCs, B-cell-depleted T cells, or T cells were the source of the cDNA or gDNA that made up the material.

Trimming cost V 3 bases and J 3 bases, with 8 bases left between them. Germline V gene data show CDR1 as MNHNS and CDR2 as SASEGT. The CDR3 is made up of 13 amino acids. Data came from immunoSEQ multiplex PCR; TCRdb stores just in-frame clones and leaves some out. The sample has approximately 10,000 clones, roughly four fifths seen once. Sequenced input: peripheral blood. The clonotype originates from a human donor in a cohort sampled during active COVID-19. V and J are TRBV6-1 and TRBJ1-1, with D unresolved. For the CDR3, the DNA is TGTGCCAGCAGTGAGGGGAGATACACTGAAGCTTTCTTT. Encoded protein: CASSEGRYTEAFF.